This T cell receptor beta chain appears in the sequencing data of a study of T-cell reconstitution after alpha-beta-depleted transplantation in children. Preparing the TCRbeta library involved the use of unique molecular identifiers. TCRdb independently ran MiXCR on the PCR reads; one entry per CDR3 protein. This sample has fewer than 550,000 distinct CDR3 sequences, with roughly a tenth found just once. V trimming: 5 bases; J trimming: 4 bases; junction bases outside the gene matches: 8. This CDR3 has 14 residues. Looked up from germline, CDR1 is SGHTA and CDR2 is FQGNSA. This clonotype was counted only a few times.

This receptor was obtained from a human donor who donated a stem cell graft to a child with acute myeloid leukemia. The specimen was PBMCs from the stem cell graft donor, collected from the stem cell graft. The chain recombines TRBV7-2 with TRBJ2-7, with 7 bases that match TRBD2. The chain's CDR3 is CASSPGLEFYEQYF. The CDR3 coding sequence is TGTGCCAGCAGCCCCGGACTAGAATTTTACGAGCAGTACTTC.